The 9 T cell receptor beta chains below were found in one sample sequenced in a study of yellow fever vaccine responses in identical twins. TCRdb re-called the RT-PCR reads with MiXCR, one entry per CDR3 protein. This sample has roughly 2,200 distinct CDR3 sequences, with approximately 78% found just once. The sample consisted of T cells from blood (PBMCs), unsorted or a sorted subset (not recorded which), taken before or after yellow fever vaccination (not recorded which). Receptors were obtained from a young woman who received the yellow fever vaccine.

The chain joins TRBV2 to TRBJ2-3; D ambiguous. This CDR3 comprises 15 residues. Trimming left V 1 base short and J 6 bases short, with 14 bases between. In germline, CDR1 is SNHLY, CDR2 FYNNEI. The CDR3 loop is CASSEGNEVKDTQYF. CDR3 coding DNA: TGTGCCAGCAGTGAAGGTAACGAGGTCAAGGATACGCAGTATTTT.

This clonotype has just one count. The chain recombines TRBV7-9 with TRBJ2-1, with a possible D match to TRBD2 (5 bases). This CDR3 has 13 residues. Germline CDR1 is SEHNR and CDR2 is FQNEAQ (reference sequence). V lost 1 base to trimming and J lost 6 bases, with 7 bases between them. The CDR3 reads CASSLGGFNEQFF. CDR3 bases: TGTGCCAGCAGCTTAGGCGGGTTCAATGAGCAGTTCTTC. Full variable domain (rest looked up from reference TRBV7-9 and TRBJ2-1): DTGVSQNPRHKITKRGQNVTFRCDPISEHNRLYWYRQTLGQGPEFLTYFQNEAQLEKSRLLSDRFSAERPKGSFSTLEIQRTEQGDSAMYLCASSLGGFNEQFFGPGTRLTVL.

V and J are TRBV3-1 and TRBJ2-1, with a weak D call TRBD2 (5 bases). Germline assignment: CDR1 LGHDT and CDR2 YNNKEL (reference sequence). Trimming shortened V by 3 bases and J by 5 bases, and 11 bases separated the two germline ends. The CDR3 contains 14 residues. CDR3 DNA sequence: TGTGCCAGCAGCCAGTGGAATAGCGACAATGAGCAGTTCTTC. As protein: CASSQWNSDNEQFF.

The chain has TRBV29-1 and TRBJ1-1; tentative D call: TRBD1 (6 bases). V lost 3 bases and J lost 4, with 15 bases in between. Per the germline V gene, CDR1 is SQVTM and CDR2 is ANQGSEA. CDR3 length: 14 amino acids. In DNA form, the CDR3 reads TGCAGCGTTGAGAGCGGGACAAGGATCACTGAAGCTTTCTTT. The encoded protein is CSVESGTRITEAFF.

This rearrangement joins TRBV29-1 to TRBJ2-7, with D possibly matching TRBD2 (6 bases). V shed 4 bases and J shed 3 bases, with 13 bases lying between them. Germline CDR1 reads SQVTM; CDR2 reads ANQGSEA. The CDR3 length is 13 residues. CDR3 residues: CSVGGSGIYEQYF. CDR3 sequence (DNA): TGCAGCGTTGGCGGTAGCGGAATCTACGAGCAGTACTTC.

The chain employs TRBV5-5 and TRBJ1-6, with TRBD1 matching over 8 bases. Trimming took 4 bases from V and 9 from J; bases not matched to a gene: 6. This CDR3 spans 14 amino acids. Germline CDR1 is SGHKS and CDR2 is YYEKEE (reference sequence). CDR3 sequence reads: CASSPATGASPLHF. Here the CDR3 DNA reads TGTGCCAGCAGCCCAGCGACAGGGGCTTCACCCCTCCACTTT.

J is TRBJ1-1 and V is TRBV7-9; 7 nucleotides align to TRBD1. CDR1 is SEHNR, CDR2 FQNEAQ, per germline (reference sequence). The CDR3 extends over 14 amino acids. V was clipped by 5 bases and J by 1 base; unmatched bases: 4. CDR3 protein: CASSHRDRNTEAFF. CDR3 in DNA: TGTGCCAGCAGCCACCGGGACAGGAACACTGAAGCTTTCTTT.

V gene TRBV2 combines with J gene TRBJ2-7; TRBD1 matches at 7 bases. Trimming removed 2 bases from V and 10 bases from J; junction bases left unmatched: 17. Per the germline V gene, CDR1 is SNHLY and CDR2 is FYNNEI. This CDR3 has 16 residues. CDR3 residues: CASSETGDSYIRAQYF. The CDR3 DNA is TGTGCCAGCAGTGAAACCGGGGACAGCTACATACGAGCACAGTACTTC.

The chain employs TRBV9 and TRBJ2-7; 7 bases map to TRBD2. Germline V lookup: CDR1 SGDLS, CDR2 YYNGEE. With 3 bases clipped from V and 2 bases from J, the junction kept 5 bases outside the gene matches. The length of the CDR3 is 14 residues. The CDR3 loop reads CASSAGTTPYEQYF. The CDR3 DNA reads as TGTGCCAGCAGCGCCGGGACTACACCCTACGAGCAGTACTTC.